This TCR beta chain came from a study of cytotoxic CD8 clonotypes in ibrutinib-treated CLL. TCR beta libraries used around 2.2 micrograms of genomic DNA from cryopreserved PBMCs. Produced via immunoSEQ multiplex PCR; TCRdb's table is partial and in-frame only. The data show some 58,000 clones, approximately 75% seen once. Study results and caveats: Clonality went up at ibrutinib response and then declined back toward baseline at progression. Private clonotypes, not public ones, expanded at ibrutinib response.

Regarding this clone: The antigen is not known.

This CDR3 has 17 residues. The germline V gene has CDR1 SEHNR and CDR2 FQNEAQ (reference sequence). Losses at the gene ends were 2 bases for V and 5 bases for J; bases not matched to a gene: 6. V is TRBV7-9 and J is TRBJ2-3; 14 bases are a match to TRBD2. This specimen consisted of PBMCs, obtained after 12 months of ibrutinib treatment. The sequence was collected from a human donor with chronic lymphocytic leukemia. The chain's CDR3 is CASSLSRTSGRRDTQYF. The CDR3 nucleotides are TGTGCCAGCAGCTTAAGCAGGACTAGCGGGAGGCGAGATACGCAGTATTTT. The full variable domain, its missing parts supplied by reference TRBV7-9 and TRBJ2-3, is DTGVSQNPRHKITKRGQNVTFRCDPISEHNRLYWYRQTLGQGPEFLTYFQNEAQLEKSRLLSDRFSAERPKGSFSTLEIQRTEQGDSAMYLCASSLSRTSGRRDTQYFGPGTRLTVL.